This is a list of T cell receptor beta chains from one sample in a study of brain metastases from non-small cell lung cancer. Sequenced by immunoSEQ multiplex PCR; TCRdb stores in-frame clones only, minus some. The sample holds 400 to 500 clones; about 83% are singletons and the top ten take 20%. The sequenced sample consisted of tissue from a brain metastasis. These receptors were collected from a donor at least 40 years old with non-small cell lung cancer. Each CDR3 is given without its conserved first and last residue.

v_gene	j_gene	CDR3aa
TRBV28	TRBJ1-2	ASSRPGQGHYGYT
TRBV19	TRBJ2-4	ASSITREGISY
TRBV5-6	TRBJ1-1	ASSHHPTGMNTEAF
TRBV2	TRBJ1-1	ASSEGTEAF
TRBV28	TRBJ1-2	ASSSLGQGSYGYT
TRBV7-9	TRBJ1-1	ASQDGDTEAF
TRBV2	TRBJ1-5	ASRHRDQPQH
TRBV6-4	TRBJ2-3	ASGNADTQY
TRBV28	TRBJ2-3	ASTDSDTSTDTQY
TRBV5-6	TRBJ1-2	ASSFPDRGPGYT
TRBV23-1	TRBJ1-3	ASSQRPEMTRGPGNTIY
TRBV7-9	TRBJ1-1	ASSLGGGLDTEAF
TRBV4-3	TRBJ2-1	ASSQQLAGEGHGF
TRBV30	TRBJ2-5	AWSKGTGVPETQY
TRBV20-1	TRBJ2-3	SASYLTSGGTDTQY
TRBV7-9	TRBJ2-1	ASSVGGGRARYNEQF
TRBV5-4	TRBJ1-2	ASTDSTNYGYT
TRBV7-3	TRBJ2-7	ASSLLSGPYEQY
TRBV6-2/TRBV6-3	TRBJ2-2	ASSGQGSTGELF
TRBV7-2	TRBJ1-4	ASSLNPLATNEKLF
TRBV29-1	TRBJ2-7	SVREVYPGRFMAEQY
TRBV9	TRBJ1-6	ASSPSSGGGNSPLH
TRBV7-3	TRBJ1-2	ASSLTQGAQGYT
TRBV11-1	TRBJ2-5	ASSSPQGTETQY
TRBV13	TRBJ1-3	ASSLGEGRDTNTIY
TRBV5-6	TRBJ2-5	ASSLRSETQY
TRBV6-2/TRBV6-3	TRBJ1-2	ASSYFALGTIYGYT
TRBV27	TRBJ2-3	ASSFADTESTQY
TRBV27	TRBJ2-7	ASSPFPGGNEQY
TRBV29-1	TRBJ1-4	SVGEAAEKLF
TRBV7-9	TRBJ1-1	ASSPGFPEAF
TRBV7-2	TRBJ2-3	ASSWLGGSHTDTQY
TRBV6-5	TRBJ2-7	ASSYSDVTVSYEQY
TRBV30	TRBJ1-1	ACKRGTEAF
TRBV4-1	TRBJ2-3	ASSQGLAQDTQY
TRBV6-5	TRBJ2-7	ASSREGGGSSVED
TRBV7-6	TRBJ1-1	ASSSQGRLMNTEAF
TRBV18	TRBJ2-7	ASSAGGYEQY
TRBV9	TRBJ2-5	ASSETGREATQY
TRBV2	TRBJ2-7	ASSESGINYEQY